The rows below give T cell receptor beta chains drawn from one sample of a study of cytomegalovirus exposure and HLA in healthy donors. The repertoire was sequenced with immunoSEQ multiplex PCR; TCRdb's copy has only in-frame clones and lacks some. The table has roughly 110,000 clones, around 74% seen once. Sample: PBMCs. Receptor source: a middle-aged woman in good health and CMV-seropositive. The CDR3 runs from the conserved cysteine through the conserved F or W. D genes are given only for firm matches. For some rows the clone size is stated as once, few or many, or as a class when expanded; others skip it.

TRBV11-2	-	TRBD2	TRBJ2-5	CASSLGLAGSETQYF	TGTGCCAGCAGCTTAGGCCTAGCGGGTAGTGAGACCCAGTACTTC
TRBV4-1	-	-	TRBJ1-2	CASSLADGYTF	TGCGCCAGCAGCCTGGCCGATGGCTACACCTTC
TRBV30	-	TRBD1	TRBJ1-2	CAWSRGVAGGSYGYTF	TGTGCCTGGTCCCGCGGGGTGGCAGGGGGCAGCTATGGCTACACCTTC
TRBV2	-	-	TRBJ2-2	CASRGGAANTGELFF	TGTGCCAGCAGGGGGGGGGCAGCCAACACCGGGGAGCTGTTTTTT
TRBV27	-	TRBD2	TRBJ2-5	CASSPLTSGGDYQETQYF	TGTGCCAGCAGTCCCCTGACTAGCGGGGGGGATTACCAAGAGACCCAGTACTTC
TRBV9	-	-	TRBJ2-1	CASSPQGLGSYNEQFF	TGTGCCAGCAGTCCCCAGGGTCTTGGTTCTTACAATGAGCAGTTCTTC
TRBV10-3	-	-	TRBJ2-5	CAISEYGGLVQETQYF	TGTGCCATCAGTGAGTACGGGGGACTGGTACAAGAGACCCAGTACTTC
TRBV7-9	-	-	TRBJ2-1	CASSLRFAGIGSYNEQFF	TGTGCCAGCAGCTTAAGGTTTGCAGGAATTGGCTCCTACAATGAGCAGTTCTTC
TRBV6-5	-	-	TRBJ2-2	CASSLGTSNTGELFF	TGTGCCAGCAGTTTAGGGACATCGAACACCGGGGAGCTGTTTTTT
TRBV6-1	-	-	TRBJ2-1	CASSVPRQMNEQFF	TGTGCCAGCAGTGTCCCAAGACAGATGAATGAGCAGTTCTTC
TRBV6-5	few	TRBD1	TRBJ1-1	CASSSLQGARGTEAFF	TGTGCCAGCAGTTCTCTACAGGGGGCTAGGGGCACTGAAGCTTTCTTT
TRBV6-1	few	-	TRBJ1-1	CASSPLDAGTEAFF	TGTGCCAGCAGTCCTCTGGATGCGGGCACTGAAGCTTTCTTT
TRBV6-5	-	TRBD1	TRBJ2-3	CASSLLYRGQDTQYF	TGTGCCAGCAGCCTCCTTTACAGGGGGCAAGATACGCAGTATTTT
TRBV11-2	few	-	TRBJ2-3	CASSPVGGTQYF	TGTGCCAGCAGCCCAGTGGGGGGTACGCAGTATTTT
TRBV5-1	few	TRBD2	TRBJ2-7	CASSLAWGGKEQYF	TGCGCCAGCAGCTTGGCGTGGGGGGGGAAAGAGCAGTACTTC